One and the same sample provided the 17 T cell receptor beta chains below, sequenced in a study of blood T cell repertoires in COVID-19 (dated by TCRdb to 2018 to 2020). Receptor amplification or capture employed the immunoSEQ multiplex PCR assay. Drawn from immuneACCESS, this table holds only the in-frame rearrangements with V and J called that TCRdb kept. Clones are partly lost; checked studies trace under half to an unresolved V gene and leave the rest unexplained. For this sample there are 150,000 to 200,000 clones; less than 90% appear just once. The top ten clonotypes cover over 0.95% of the sample. The sequencing input was PBMCs or T cells enriched from blood (not recorded which). The receptors were sampled from a human donor with acute COVID-19. The donor label of this sample is uncertain.

This clone has just a few counts. The V call is TRBV14, the J call TRBJ1-1; 8 bases agree with TRBD1. Per germline, CDR1 SGHDN and CDR2 FVKESK. V lost 2 bases and J lost 4; bases outside the gene matches: 9. CDR3 length equals 16 residues. The CDR3 DNA sequence: TGTGCCAGCAGCCAACTCTTCTGGGACAGGTTCACTGAAGCTTTCTTT. Amino acids: CASSQLFWDRFTEAFF.

J is TRBJ2-7 and V is TRBV11-2; D gene ambiguous. The CDR3 has 14 residues. Between the trimmed V and J ends, which lost 0 bases and 4 bases, there was a span of 10 bases. CDR1 is SGHAT and CDR2 is FQNNGV in the germline V gene. CDR3 coding DNA: TGTGCCAGCAGCTTAGATCGCGGCAGTTACGAGCAGTACTTC. This gives the protein CASSLDRGSYEQYF.

The gene calls are TRBV7-2 and TRBJ1-5, with TRBD1 matching over 7 bases. CDR3 length equals 16 residues. Trimming took 6 bases from V and 0 from J; bases not matched to a gene: 8. CDR1 and CDR2 (germline): SGHTA, FQGNSA. CDR3 bases: TGTGCCAGCAGGGCCCTGACAGGGTATAGCAATCAGCCCCAGCATTTT. It translates to CASRALTGYSNQPQHF.

In nucleotides, the CDR3 is TGTGCCAGCAGCGCCCCTTGGGCGGGGGCCCGGACAGATACGCAGTATTTT. Its protein is CASSAPWAGARTDTQYF. The chain recombines TRBV7-9 with TRBJ2-3, with a possible D match to TRBD2 (7 bases). V was shortened by 5 bases and J by 3 bases, with 21 bases between the two germline ends. Germline assignment: CDR1 SEHNR and CDR2 FQNEAQ (reference sequence). This CDR3 comprises 17 residues.

This clone is a singleton in its sample. The chain employs TRBV19 and TRBJ2-5; 7 nucleotides line up with TRBD1. The length of the CDR3 is 15 residues. The V gene end was trimmed by 2 bases and the J gene end by 2 bases; junction bases not matched to a gene: 5. In germline, CDR1 is LNHDA, CDR2 SQIVND (reference sequence). CDR3 amino acids: CASSIRQGIQETQYF. CDR3 DNA: TGTGCCAGTAGTATAAGACAGGGAATACAAGAGACCCAGTACTTC.

The chain employs TRBV4-3 and TRBJ1-2; unclear D gene. There are 16 residues in the CDR3. Germline lookup yields CDR1 LGHNA and CDR2 YSLEER. Trimming pared 0 bases from V and 4 bases from J, leaving 15 bases between. The CDR3 region is CASSQDIRSHFYGYTF. CDR3 sequence (DNA): TGCGCCAGCAGCCAAGATATCAGGTCGCACTTCTATGGCTACACCTTC.

The V and J genes are TRBV3-1 (or the pseudogene TRBV3-2) and TRBJ2-1; D is unresolved. The V end lost 4 bases, the J end lost 3 bases, and 10 bases lay between the germline ends. The length of the CDR3 is 14 residues. Germline values: CDR1 LGHDT, CDR2 YNNKEL (reference sequence). CDR3 coding DNA: TGTGCCAGCAGCCTGGGCTCCGGCTACAATGAGCAGTTCTTC. As protein: CASSLGSGYNEQFF.

The CDR3 loop is CASSTISDNEQFF. CDR3 sequence (DNA): TGCGCCAGCAGCACGATCAGTGACAATGAGCAGTTCTTC. The chain has TRBV5-1 and TRBJ2-1, with no clear D. The CDR3 is 13 amino acids. Deletions cut 4 bases from V and 5 bases from J, with 10 bases between. Germline CDR1 SGHRS, CDR2 YFSETQ.

The rearrangement joins TRBV2 to TRBJ2-5, with 9 positions matching TRBD2. J lost 4 bases, V lost 3 bases, and 6 bases had no gene match. The CDR3 totals 15 residues. The germline V gene has CDR1 SNHLY and CDR2 FYNNEI. The DNA for the CDR3 is TGTGCCAGCAGTGATAGCGGGGGCGGGATAGAGACCCAGTACTTC. Translating gives CASSDSGGGIETQYF.

The chain recombines TRBV19 with TRBJ2-6; D is possibly TRBD1 (5 bases). CDR1 is LNHDA, CDR2 SQIVND, per germline (reference sequence). The CDR3 is 16 amino acids. V was cut by 4 bases and J by 0 bases, with 10 bases left in between. For the CDR3, the DNA is TGTGCCAGTAGTACCGGACACCTCTCTGGGGCCAACGTCCTGACTTTC. Protein: CASSTGHLSGANVLTF.

The chain joins TRBV4-2 to TRBJ1-6; perhaps TRBD1 as D (6 bases). Germline lookup yields CDR1 LGHNA and CDR2 YNFKEQ. The CDR3 sequence is 13 residues long. V lost 6 bases, J lost 7 bases, and 10 bases lay in between. CDR3 in DNA: TGTGCCAGCAGTAGGACAGAAAATTCACCCCTCCACTTT. It translates to CASSRTENSPLHF.

The chain combines TRBV2 with TRBJ1-6; tentatively, D is TRBD1 (6 bases). With 3 bases removed from V and 9 bases from J, the gap between germline ends came to 9 bases. The germline CDR1 and CDR2 sequences are SNHLY and FYNNEI. The CDR3 sequence is 13 residues long. The CDR3 loop reads CASSDYRVSPLHF. The CDR3 region has the DNA TGTGCCAGCAGTGACTACAGGGTTTCACCCCTCCACTTT.

The gene calls are TRBV5-1 and TRBJ2-5; 8 bases are a match to TRBD1. Germline V gives CDR1 SGHRS, CDR2 YFSETQ. This CDR3 has 14 amino acids. Trimming at V came to 5 bases and at J to 5 bases, leaving 8 bases not matched to a gene. CDR3 in amino acids: CASSMQGAQETQYF. The CDR3 coding sequence is TGCGCCAGCAGTATGCAGGGGGCGCAGGAGACCCAGTACTTC.

The chain combines TRBV15 with TRBJ2-7; TRBD2 matches at 8 bases. The germline CDR1 and CDR2 sequences are LNHNV and YYDKDF (reference sequence). CDR3 size: 19 residues. J lost 1 base, V lost 0 bases, and 14 bases had no gene match. The CDR3 region is CATSRDPKVAGTLSYEQYF. The CDR3 nucleotides read TGTGCCACCAGCAGAGATCCGAAGGTAGCGGGGACCCTTTCCTACGAGCAGTACTTC.

The chain carries TRBV5-1 and TRBJ2-1; tentative D call: TRBD2 (7 bases). Trimming cost V 4 bases and J 1 base, with 24 bases left between them. The V gene's germline CDR1 is SGHRS and CDR2 YFSETQ. The CDR3 sequence is 19 residues long. The CDR3 nucleotides are TGCGCCAGCAGCCTCCTCGTCGGGGGCAGGGAGGGGTCCTACAATGAGCAGTTCTTC. Its protein is CASSLLVGGREGSYNEQFF.

This chain's CDR3 is CASSPRDRGDYEQYF. The CDR3 DNA reads TGTGCCAGCAGCCCCCGGGACAGGGGTGACTACGAGCAGTACTTC. The chain has TRBV4-2 and TRBJ2-7, with 10 bases aligning to TRBD1. The CDR3 runs to 15 residues. CDR1 and CDR2 from the germline V gene are LGHNA and YNFKEQ. Trimming at V came to 4 bases and at J to 3 bases, leaving 6 bases not matched to a gene.

The chain couples TRBV28 to TRBJ1-3; 10 nucleotides align to TRBD1. V shed 10 bases, J shed 2 bases, and the junction held 17 bases outside the gene matches. This CDR3 region has 18 residues. The germline gives CDR1 MDHEN, CDR2 SYDVKM. The CDR3: CATRETGGLRFAGNTIYF. The DNA for the CDR3 is TGTGCCACCAGGGAGACAGGGGGCCTTAGATTCGCTGGAAACACCATATATTTT.